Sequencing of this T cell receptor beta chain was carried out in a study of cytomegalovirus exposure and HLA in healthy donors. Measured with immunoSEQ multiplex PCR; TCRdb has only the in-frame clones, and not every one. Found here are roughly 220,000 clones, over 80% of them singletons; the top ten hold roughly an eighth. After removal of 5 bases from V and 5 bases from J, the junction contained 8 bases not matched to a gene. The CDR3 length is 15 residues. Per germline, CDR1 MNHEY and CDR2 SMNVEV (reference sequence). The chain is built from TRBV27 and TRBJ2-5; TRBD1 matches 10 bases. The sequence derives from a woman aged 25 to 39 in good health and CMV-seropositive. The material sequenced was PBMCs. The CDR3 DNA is TGTGCCAGCAGTCCGCGGGACAGGGGTTACGAGACCCAGTACTTC. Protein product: CASSPRDRGYETQYF.